This TCR beta chain was sequenced during a study of control samples from healthy donors and cancer patients. Here immunoSEQ multiplex PCR was the method, and the copy in TCRdb shows in-frame clones only, minus some. There are about 50,000 clones in the sample; around 95% occur only once, and around 1.9% lies in the top ten. J lost 7 bases, V lost 3 bases, and 15 bases had no gene match. Germline values: CDR1 DFQATT, CDR2 SNEGSKA (reference sequence). This CDR3 is 15 amino acids long. The sample comprised blood. This chain links TRBV20-1 with TRBJ2-7; 7 bases fit TRBD1. The origin of this receptor is a young woman in good health. As DNA, the CDR3 is TGCAGTGCTAGTGTTCCACAGGGGCCAAGGGGAGAGCAGTACTTC. Protein product: CSASVPQGPRGEQYF.